The 29 T cell receptor beta chains listed next were all sequenced from one sample in a study of blood T cell repertoires in COVID-19. Libraries were prepared by immunoSEQ multiplex PCR; TCRdb keeps only in-frame clonotypes and omits some of them. The sample carries some 380,000 clones, roughly 90% recorded once. The sample consisted of PBMCs or T cells enriched from blood (not recorded which). All receptors derive from a woman aged 40 to 50 with acute COVID-19.

The chain joins TRBV5-1 to TRBJ1-1; perhaps TRBD1 as D (6 bases). V dropped 0 bases and J dropped 3 bases, with 12 bases sitting between them. CDR3 length equals 15 residues. The germline V gene has CDR1 SGHRS and CDR2 YFSETQ. CDR3 bases: TGCGCCAGCAGCTTGGGGTTGGCAGGGGACACTGAAGCTTTCTTT. Residues: CASSLGLAGDTEAFF. Filled out from reference TRBV5-1 and TRBJ1-1, the complete variable domain reads KAGVTQTPRYLIKTRGQQVTLSCSPISGHRSVSWYQQTPGQGLQFLFEYFSETQRNKGNFPGRFSGRQFSNSRSEMNVSTLELGDSALYLCASSLGLAGDTEAFFGQGTRLTVV.

The chain uses TRBV19 and TRBJ2-5, with D uncertain. Germline CDR1 LNHDA, CDR2 SQIVND (reference sequence). The CDR3 is 12 amino acids. Deletions cut 3 bases from V and 7 bases from J, with 9 bases between. CDR3 protein: CASSMRPGTQYF. The CDR3 bases are TGTGCCAGTAGTATGAGACCGGGGACCCAGTACTTC. Drawing the rest from reference TRBV19 and TRBJ2-5, the complete variable domain is DGGITQSPKYLFRKEGQNVTLSCEQNLNHDAMYWYRQDPGQGLRLIYYSQIVNDFQKGDIAEGYSVSREKKESFPLTVTSAQKNPTAFYLCASSMRPGTQYFGPGTRLLVL.

This chain connects TRBV14 to TRBJ2-7; TRBD1 aligns across 7 bases. Germline V gene lookup returns CDR1 SGHDN and CDR2 FVKESK. Trimming cost V 0 bases and J 1 base; bases outside gene matches: 9. There are 17 residues in the CDR3. CDR3 residues: CASSQDWDGRGSYEQYF. For the CDR3, the DNA is TGTGCCAGCAGCCAAGATTGGGATGGCAGGGGGTCCTACGAGCAGTACTTC.

The CDR3 DNA follows: TGCAGCGTCGGGTCTGGGACAGGGTCTTTCATGGGCGGCTACACCTTC. As protein: CSVGSGTGSFMGGYTF. The V gene is TRBV29-1, the J gene TRBJ1-2; 9 positions agree with TRBD1. The CDR3 extends over 16 amino acids. In germline, CDR1 is SQVTM, CDR2 ANQGSEA. After removal of 6 bases from V and 8 bases from J, the junction contained 19 bases not matched to a gene.

About this clone itself: The germline gene is not matched at one end of the junction; a read error may be the cause. This chain uses TRBV3-1 (or the pseudogene TRBV3-2) with TRBJ1-2; no clear D gene. This CDR3 region has 15 residues. Germline CDR1 LGHDT, CDR2 YNNKEL (reference sequence). CDR3 residues: CASSQDHISNYGYTF. The CDR3 region has the DNA TGTGCCAGCAGTCAAGATCATATCAGTAACTATGGCTACACCTTC.

The rearrangement uses TRBV10-3 and TRBJ1-5, with a weak D call TRBD1 (6 bases). The CDR3 sequence is 13 residues long. Germline CDR1 and CDR2: ENHRY and SYGVKD. V lost 10 bases and J 8 bases, leaving 18 bases between the germline ends. For the CDR3, the DNA is TGTGCCACCTCAGGACAGCAGGAAAAGCCCCAGCATTTT. It is translated as CATSGQQEKPQHF.

The sample holds one count of this clone. This chain connects TRBV7-6 to TRBJ1-1, with 12 bases lining up with TRBD1. Germline loops: CDR1 SGHVS, CDR2 FNYEAQ. With V trimmed by 2 bases and J by 1 base, 8 bases remained unmatched. There are 18 residues in the CDR3. CDR3 in amino acids: CASSLRDRGRTRNTEAFF. Here the CDR3 DNA reads TGTGCCAGCAGCTTACGGGACAGGGGGCGGACAAGGAACACTGAAGCTTTCTTT.

The rearrangement joins TRBV6-5 to TRBJ2-7, with D perhaps matching TRBD2 (7 bases). Trimming left V 7 bases short and J 3 bases short, with 16 bases between. CDR1 and CDR2 (germline): MNHEY, SVGAGI. The CDR3 has 14 residues. This CDR3 is CASKFRGGGYEQYF. The DNA of the CDR3 is TGTGCCAGCAAGTTTAGGGGGGGAGGCTACGAGCAGTACTTC.

V gene TRBV15 combines with J gene TRBJ2-7; tentatively, D is TRBD2 (5 bases). The germline CDR1 and CDR2 sequences are LNHNV and YYDKDF (reference sequence). Trimming took off 0 bases at V and 2 bases at J, with 17 bases between the two ends. This CDR3 spans 17 amino acids. The CDR3 region has the DNA TGTGCCACCAGCAGAGATCTTAGTAAGCGGATTACCTACGAGCAGTACTTC. This translates into CATSRDLSKRITYEQYF.

The chain is built from TRBV4-1 and TRBJ2-2, with 9 bases matching TRBD1. V trimming: 4 bases; J trimming: 3 bases; junction bases outside the gene matches: 3. The germline gives CDR1 MGHRA, CDR2 YSYEKL. The CDR3 runs to 15 residues. This chain's CDR3 is CASSPWTGDTGELFF. In DNA, the CDR3 is TGCGCCAGCAGCCCGTGGACAGGGGACACCGGGGAGCTGTTTTTT.

This rearrangement joins TRBV6-5 to TRBJ2-7; 9 bases agree with TRBD2. This CDR3 has 14 amino acids. The V gene's germline CDR1 is MNHEY and CDR2 SVGAGI. Unmatched junction bases numbered 6, after V lost 5 bases and J lost 4 bases. The CDR3 protein is CASSPLAGLYEQYF. In DNA form, the CDR3 reads TGTGCCAGCAGTCCCCTAGCGGGGCTGTACGAGCAGTACTTC.

This clone was observed once. The sample carries other DNA sequences with the same CDR3. The chain is built from TRBV9 and TRBJ2-3; TRBD2 matches 12 bases. Germline V gene data show CDR1 as SGDLS and CDR2 as YYNGEE. V was clipped by 3 bases and J by 2 bases; unmatched bases: 1. The CDR3 consists of 15 residues. This chain's CDR3 is CASSASGGVTDTQYF. The CDR3 DNA follows: TGTGCCAGCAGCGCTAGCGGGGGGGTCACAGATACGCAGTATTTT.

The gene calls are TRBV12-3 or TRBV12-4 and TRBJ2-3; unclear D gene. V lost 3 bases to trimming and J lost 6 bases, with 10 bases between them. There are 13 residues in the CDR3. This CDR3 is CASSFSVGDTQYF. CDR3 bases: TGTGCCAGCAGTTTTTCTGTCGGTGATACGCAGTATTTT.

Here the CDR3 DNA reads TGCGCCAGCAGCCGTATCAGGGCTCAGCCCCAGCATTTT. The encoded protein is CASSRIRAQPQHF. The rearrangement links TRBV4-1 to TRBJ1-5; TRBD1 is a possible D gene (5 bases). The germline CDR1 and CDR2 sequences are MGHRA and YSYEKL. The CDR3 length is 13 residues. Trimming cost V 4 bases and J 6 bases, with 10 bases left between them.

The chain joins TRBV5-1 to TRBJ1-2, with 9 bases matching TRBD1. The ends lost 2 bases at V and 7 bases at J; junction bases unmatched: 3. CDR1 SGHRS and CDR2 YFSETQ come from the germline V gene. The CDR3 length is 13 residues. The CDR3 here is CASSLGDRAGYTF. The CDR3 region has the DNA TGCGCCAGCAGCTTAGGGGACAGGGCTGGCTACACCTTC.

This chain's CDR3 is CATSAAGASETQYF. The CDR3 DNA is TGTGCCACCAGTGCTGCAGGGGCCTCGGAGACCCAGTACTTC. The chain carries TRBV24-1 and TRBJ2-5; tentative D call: TRBD1 (6 bases). In germline, CDR1 is KGHDR, CDR2 SFDVKD. The CDR3 contains 14 residues. The ends were cut back, 5 bases at V and 5 bases at J, with 14 bases in the middle.

The rearrangement uses TRBV7-9 and TRBJ1-1, with D hard to call. V shed 1 base and J shed 0 bases, with 9 bases lying between them. The CDR3 spans 15 residues. Germline CDR1 SEHNR, CDR2 FQNEAQ (reference sequence). CDR3 sequence: CASSLGSGVNTEAFF. The CDR3 region has the DNA TGTGCCAGCAGCTTAGGGTCCGGAGTGAACACTGAAGCTTTCTTT. Variable domain in full (rest from reference TRBV7-9 and TRBJ1-1): DTGVSQNPRHKITKRGQNVTFRCDPISEHNRLYWYRQTLGQGPEFLTYFQNEAQLEKSRLLSDRFSAERPKGSFSTLEIQRTEQGDSAMYLCASSLGSGVNTEAFFGQGTRLTVV.

This chain joins TRBV2 and TRBJ1-6, with D unresolved. V dropped 3 bases and J dropped 8 bases, with 5 bases sitting between them. The CDR3 is 12 residues long. Germline CDR1 SNHLY, CDR2 FYNNEI. In DNA form, the CDR3 reads TGTGCCAGCAGTGATTTCTATTCACCCCTCCACTTT. Protein: CASSDFYSPLHF.

The V call is TRBV6-6, the J call TRBJ2-7, with TRBD1 matching 7 bases. The germline CDR1 and CDR2 sequences are MNHNY and SVGAGI (reference sequence). V shed 3 bases, J shed 4 bases, and the junction held 9 bases outside the gene matches. This CDR3 is built from 15 residues. The CDR3 DNA sequence: TGTGCCAGCAGTTATTCGACAGGGAAAGGGTACGAGCAGTACTTC. This gives the protein CASSYSTGKGYEQYF.

The rearrangement links TRBV19 to TRBJ1-1; D unclear. Germline CDR1 LNHDA, CDR2 SQIVND (reference sequence). Trimming took 6 bases from V and 7 from J, leaving 12 bases between them. There are 12 residues in the CDR3. The CDR3 is CASSTRGIEAFF. CDR3 coding DNA: TGTGCCAGTAGCACCCGAGGGATTGAAGCTTTCTTT. Full variable domain (missing parts from reference TRBV19 and TRBJ1-1): DGGITQSPKYLFRKEGQNVTLSCEQNLNHDAMYWYRQDPGQGLRLIYYSQIVNDFQKGDIAEGYSVSREKKESFPLTVTSAQKNPTAFYLCASSTRGIEAFFGQGTRLTVV.

The chain employs TRBV12-3 or TRBV12-4 and TRBJ2-7; the D gene is possibly TRBD2 (5 bases). The CDR3 sequence is 13 residues long. Trimming removed 3 bases at V and 0 bases at J, with 6 bases between. Here the CDR3 reads CASSFRGSYEQYF. CDR3 nucleotide sequence: TGTGCCAGCAGTTTCCGGGGCTCCTACGAGCAGTACTTC.

The CDR3 loop reads CASSTTSGLTSTDTQYF. CDR3 bases: TGCGCCAGCAGCACTACGAGCGGCTTGACTAGCACAGATACGCAGTATTTT. The chain carries TRBV5-1 and TRBJ2-3, with D tentatively TRBD2 (5 bases). The CDR3 has 17 residues. Trimming pared 4 bases from V and 0 bases from J, leaving 18 bases between. From germline, CDR1 is SGHRS and CDR2 YFSETQ.

The chain links TRBV2 to TRBJ2-5, with 11 bases identical to TRBD2. The CDR3 has 14 amino acids. V lost 3 bases, J lost 3 bases, and 0 bases stayed unmatched. The V gene's germline CDR1 is SNHLY and CDR2 FYNNEI. CDR3 residues: CASSDSGGEETQYF. DNA of the CDR3: TGTGCCAGCAGTGATAGCGGGGGGGAAGAGACCCAGTACTTC.

This sequence joins TRBV7-9 and TRBJ1-2, with 11 bases that match TRBD1. Unmatched junction bases numbered 9, after V lost 4 bases and J lost 5 bases. Germline loops: CDR1 SEHNR, CDR2 FQNEAQ (reference sequence). This CDR3 spans 16 amino acids. CDR3 sequence reads: CASSSPGTGGRYGYTF. DNA for the CDR3: TGTGCCAGCAGCTCTCCCGGGACAGGGGGACGGTATGGCTACACCTTC. The full variable domain, completed using reference TRBV7-9 and TRBJ1-2, is DTGVSQNPRHKITKRGQNVTFRCDPISEHNRLYWYRQTLGQGPEFLTYFQNEAQLEKSRLLSDRFSAERPKGSFSTLEIQRTEQGDSAMYLCASSSPGTGGRYGYTFGSGTRLTVV.

The chain combines TRBV2 with TRBJ1-4; no definite D call. The length of the CDR3 is 14 residues. In germline, CDR1 is SNHLY, CDR2 FYNNEI. Trimming stripped 1 base from V and 4 bases from J, with 7 bases between. DNA of the CDR3: TGTGCCAGCAGTGAAGTCCAGTTTAATGAAAAACTGTTTTTT. Protein product: CASSEVQFNEKLFF.

The V call is TRBV30, the J call TRBJ1-2; D unresolved. This CDR3 spans 14 amino acids. V shed 4 bases and J shed 0 bases, with 12 bases lying between them. Germline V lookup: CDR1 GTSNPN, CDR2 SVGIG (reference sequence). The CDR3 DNA follows: TGTGCCTGGAAAGTAAGCATCTCTAACTATGGCTACACCTTC. This gives the protein CAWKVSISNYGYTF.

This chain links TRBV18 with TRBJ2-1, with TRBD1 identical over 7 bases. The CDR3 runs 13 residues. The V gene end was trimmed by 5 bases and the J gene end by 5 bases; junction bases not matched to a gene: 3. Germline assignment: CDR1 KGHSH and CDR2 LQKENI. CDR3 coding DNA: TGTGCCAGCTCAACAGGGGTAGACAATGAGCAGTTCTTC. Residues: CASSTGVDNEQFF.

The V call is TRBV27, the J call TRBJ2-7, with a tentative D call TRBD1 (5 bases). Trimming took off 2 bases at V and 1 base at J, with 9 bases between the two ends. CDR1 and CDR2 from the germline V gene are MNHEY and SMNVEV (reference sequence). The CDR3 sequence is 14 residues long. CDR3: CASSLHRSSYEQYF. CDR3 bases: TGTGCCAGCAGTTTACACAGGTCTTCCTACGAGCAGTACTTC.

This clone was observed a single time. This chain uses TRBV27 with TRBJ1-2; D gene uncertain. Trimming cost V 5 bases and J 5 bases, with 9 bases left between them. Germline CDR1 is MNHEY and CDR2 is SMNVEV (reference sequence). This CDR3 is built from 12 residues. Written as DNA, the CDR3 is TGTGCCAGCAGTCGACCGGGATATGGCTACACCTTC. It yields the protein CASSRPGYGYTF.